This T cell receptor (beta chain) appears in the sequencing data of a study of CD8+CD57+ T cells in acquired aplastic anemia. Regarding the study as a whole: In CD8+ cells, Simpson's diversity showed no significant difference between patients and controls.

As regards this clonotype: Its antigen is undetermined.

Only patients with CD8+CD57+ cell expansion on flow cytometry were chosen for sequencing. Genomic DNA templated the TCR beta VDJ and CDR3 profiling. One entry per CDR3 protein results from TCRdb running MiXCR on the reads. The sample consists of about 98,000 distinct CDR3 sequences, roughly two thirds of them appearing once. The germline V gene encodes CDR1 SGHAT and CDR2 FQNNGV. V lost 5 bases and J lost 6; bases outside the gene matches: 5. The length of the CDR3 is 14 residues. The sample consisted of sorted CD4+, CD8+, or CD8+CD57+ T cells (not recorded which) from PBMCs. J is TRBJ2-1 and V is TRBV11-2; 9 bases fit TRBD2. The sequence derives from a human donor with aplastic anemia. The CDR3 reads CASSLGGRGNEQFF. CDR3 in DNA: TGTGCCAGCAGCCTAGGCGGGAGGGGCAATGAGCAGTTCTTC.